Listed below are T cell receptor beta chains from one sample, sequenced in a study of blood T cell repertoires in COVID-19. Method: immunoSEQ multiplex PCR; TCRdb's copy keeps in-frame clones and lacks some. Of 60,000 to 90,000 clones in the sample, around 84% were seen once. Sequencing was done on a sample of peripheral blood. The receptors come from a man aged 55 to 69 with COVID-19, enrolled during active disease. Each CDR3 is given with its conserved first and last residue. A D gene is named only where the DNA matches it firmly. Clone size appears in some rows only: once, few, many, or a class for an expanded clone.

d_gene	abundance	v_gene	j_gene	CDR3nt	CDR3aa
NA	few	TRBV7-3	TRBJ2-7	TGTGCCAGCAGCTCCGACTATAAGCCTTACGAGCAGTACTTC	CASSSDYKPYEQYF
NA	NA	TRBV30	TRBJ1-5	TGTGCCTGGAGTACGGCAGGGGATCAGCCCCAGCATTTT	CAWSTAGDQPQHF
TRBD2	NA	TRBV7-2	TRBJ2-1	TGTGCCAGCAGCCTGAACGAGCTAGCGGAGTTTGGGAATGAGCAGTTCTTC	CASSLNELAEFGNEQFF
TRBD1	once	TRBV5-1	TRBJ1-6	TGCGCCAGCAGGGCAGGACAGGGAGATTCACCCCTCCACTTT	CASRAGQGDSPLHF
TRBD1	NA	TRBV2	TRBJ1-5	TGTGCCAGCAGTGAATACGGGACAGGTTTTCAGCCCCAGCATTTT	CASSEYGTGFQPQHF
TRBD2	once	TRBV19	TRBJ2-3	TGTGCCACGGGACTAGCGGGGAGAGGGGGACCAGATACGCAGTATTTT	CATGLAGRGGPDTQYF
NA	NA	TRBV9	TRBJ2-1	TGTGCCAGCAGCCCCTCAGCGGAGAGGAATGAGCAGTTCTTC	CASSPSAERNEQFF
NA	NA	TRBV3-1/TRBV3-2	TRBJ2-3	TGTGCCAGCAGCCAGGCCGGGAATACGCAGTATTTT	CASSQAGNTQYF
TRBD1	NA	TRBV9	TRBJ2-5	TGTGCCAGCAGCGTAGATTGGACAGGGAGTCAAGAGACCCAGTACTTC	CASSVDWTGSQETQYF
TRBD1	NA	TRBV5-4	TRBJ1-6	TGTGCCAGCAGCGCCGGGACAGTGAATTCACCCCTCCACTTT	CASSAGTVNSPLHF
NA	few	TRBV24-1	TRBJ1-4	TGTGCCACCAGTGGACCCCTGGACGGCCGAGGGGAAAAACTGTTTTTT	CATSGPLDGRGEKLFF
NA	NA	TRBV6-5	TRBJ1-2	TGTGCCAGCAGTTACGCGTCAGGCTACTATGGCTACACCTTC	CASSYASGYYGYTF
NA	NA	TRBV28	TRBJ1-2	TGTGCCAGCAGTTTACTGGGCAGTGAGTATGGCTACACCTTC	CASSLLGSEYGYTF
TRBD1	NA	TRBV19	TRBJ1-2	TGTGCCAGTACCAAGGACAGGGGAGGCTATGGCTACACCTTC	CASTKDRGGYGYTF
NA	NA	TRBV6-5	TRBJ1-5	TGTGCCAGCAAAGTTACCGGGTCGGCCAATCAGCCCCAGCATTTT	CASKVTGSANQPQHF
TRBD1	NA	TRBV5-1	TRBJ1-2	TGCGCCAGCAGAATTCAACCGGGACAGGGAGGACATGGCTACACCTTC	CASRIQPGQGGHGYTF
NA	NA	TRBV4-2	TRBJ1-3	TGTGCCAGCAGCCAACAAATACAGGGCTCTGGAAACACCATATATTTT	CASSQQIQGSGNTIYF